This T cell receptor (beta chain) originates from a study of T cells in lung cancer brain metastases. The CDR3 has 15 residues. In germline, CDR1 is PRHDT, CDR2 FYEKMQ (reference sequence). Deletions cut 5 bases from V and 5 bases from J, with 18 bases between. Assay: immunoSEQ multiplex PCR; the TCRdb copy retains only in-frame clones and omits some. The table lists about 3,200 clones, around 93% of them singletons, with around 2.7% in the top ten. The sample consisted of tumor tissue from the primary lung tumor. J is TRBJ1-1 and V is TRBV13, with no clear D. This sequence was found in a man between 65 and 85 years old with non-small cell lung cancer. As DNA, the CDR3 is TGTGCCAGCAGCCAACGGGCGGGGTTTGGAACTGAAGCTTTCTTT. Protein product: CASSQRAGFGTEAFF.